The 27 T cell receptor beta chains below were found in one sample sequenced in a study of T cell changes during pregnancy in multiple sclerosis. This table comes from immunoSEQ multiplex PCR, and its TCRdb copy is limited to in-frame clones, with some not included. The sample contains roughly 48,000 clones, 88% of which appear only once. The specimen was CD4+ T cells from peripheral blood mononuclear cells, collected in the second trimester of pregnancy. These receptors were obtained from a female donor with multiple sclerosis, enrolled in a pregnancy study.

The V and J genes are TRBV5-1 and TRBJ1-5, with 7 bases fitting TRBD1. The CDR3 has 16 residues. Germline V gene sequence: CDR1 SGHRS, CDR2 YFSETQ. V gave up 0 bases and J gave up 1 base; unmatched junction bases: 4. CDR3 amino acids: CASSLGSGGSNQPQHF. The CDR3 DNA is TGCGCCAGCAGCTTGGGATCAGGGGGAAGCAATCAGCCCCAGCATTTT.

This chain connects TRBV19 to TRBJ1-2; 7 nucleotides line up with TRBD1. This CDR3 region has 12 residues. The J segment lost 8 bases and the V segment lost 3 bases, leaving 3 bases of the junction unmatched. Looked up from germline, CDR1 is LNHDA and CDR2 is SQIVND (reference sequence). The CDR3 region has the DNA TGTGCCAGTAGTATTGGGACAGCCGGCTACACCTTC. Protein product: CASSIGTAGYTF.

The chain couples TRBV27 to TRBJ1-2, with 8 bases that match TRBD1. The V segment lost 6 bases and the J segment 2 bases; nucleotides outside the gene matches: 8. Germline CDR1 reads MNHEY; CDR2 reads SMNVEV (reference sequence). The CDR3 is 15 residues long. The DNA of the CDR3 is TGTGCCAGCAGCCTTGGACAGGGTAGGAACTATGGCTACACCTTC. It specifies CASSLGQGRNYGYTF.

CDR3 in DNA: TGTGCCAGTACCGGACAGCCGGGGATGGACACTGAAGCTTTCTTT. Its translation: CASTGQPGMDTEAFF. The chain uses TRBV19 and TRBJ1-1; perhaps TRBD1 as D (6 bases). CDR1 and CDR2 from the germline V gene are LNHDA and SQIVND (reference sequence). This CDR3 is 15 amino acids long. The ends were cut back, 7 bases at V and 3 bases at J, with 18 bases in the middle.

The V and J genes are TRBV10-3 and TRBJ2-2; 7 nucleotides match TRBD2. This CDR3 region has 16 residues. V was clipped by 9 bases and J by 6 bases; unmatched bases: 16. Germline V CDR1 and CDR2: ENHRY, SYGVKD. The CDR3 DNA is TGTGCCATTCGGGGAGGATCAGCGGGATTATCCGGGGAGCTGTTTTTT. It specifies CAIRGGSAGLSGELFF.

J is TRBJ2-5 and V is TRBV5-6; 7 nucleotides agree with TRBD1. The CDR3 extends over 14 amino acids. The J segment lost 2 bases and the V segment lost 4 bases, leaving 5 bases of the junction unmatched. Germline assignment: CDR1 SGHDT and CDR2 YYEEEE. For the CDR3, the DNA is TGTGCCAGCAGCCCGACAGGGCCTCAAGAGACCCAGTACTTC. This encodes CASSPTGPQETQYF.

This clone is labeled medium-sized. Within the sample, other DNA sequences also encode this same CDR3. V and J are TRBV6-1 and TRBJ2-7, with 12 nucleotides matching TRBD2. Germline lookup yields CDR1 MNHNS and CDR2 SASEGT. This CDR3 is 13 amino acids long. With 8 bases clipped from V and 7 bases from J, the junction kept 6 bases outside the gene matches. The CDR3 sequence is CASLTSGRGEQYF. CDR3 DNA sequence: TGTGCCAGCTTGACTAGCGGGAGAGGGGAGCAGTACTTC.

The J gene is TRBJ1-1, the V gene TRBV6-5; D is ambiguous. The CDR3 is 14 residues long. The germline V gene encodes CDR1 MNHEY and CDR2 SVGAGI. Trimming stripped 7 bases from V and 2 bases from J, with 14 bases between. The CDR3 nucleotides read TGTGCCAGCATCCCCGGTGAGGGTAACACTGAAGCTTTCTTT. It codes for CASIPGEGNTEAFF.

This chain connects TRBV28 to TRBJ1-4; 7 nucleotides match TRBD1. The germline CDR1 and CDR2 sequences are MDHEN and SYDVKM. This CDR3 region has 14 residues. V gave up 5 bases and J gave up 6 bases; unmatched junction bases: 6. The CDR3 loop is CASSGDSLHEKLFF. The CDR3 bases are TGTGCCAGCAGTGGGGACAGTCTCCATGAAAAACTGTTTTTT. The full variable domain, its missing parts supplied by reference TRBV28 and TRBJ1-4, is DVKVTQSSRYLVKRTGEKVFLECVQDMDHENMFWYRQDPGLGLRLIYFSYDVKMKEKGDIPEGYSVSREKKERFSLILESASTNQTSMYLCASSGDSLHEKLFFGSGTQLSVL.

CDR3 amino acids: CASSPIQSRGPHTQYF. CDR3 nucleotides: TGTGCCAGCAGCCCAATCCAGTCGAGAGGGCCACATACGCAGTATTTT. The chain recombines TRBV11-2 with TRBJ2-3, with D perhaps TRBD2 (5 bases). V was trimmed by 5 bases and J by 7 bases, leaving 22 bases between them. This CDR3 contains 16 residues. Germline CDR1 SGHAT, CDR2 FQNNGV.

V usage is TRBV7-2 and J usage is TRBJ1-2, with 7 bases matching TRBD1. The germline CDR1 and CDR2 sequences are SGHTA and FQGNSA. CDR3 length: 14 residues. V lost 5 bases, J lost 5 bases, and 8 bases stayed unmatched. The DNA for the CDR3 is TGTGCCAGCAGCGCCCTTGGGACAGCTTATGGCTACACCTTC. Amino acid sequence: CASSALGTAYGYTF.

This clone has only a few counts. The chain carries TRBV7-2 and TRBJ1-3; D might be TRBD1 (6 bases). CDR3 length: 11 amino acids. Trimming took off 5 bases at V and 13 bases at J, with 12 bases between the two ends. Germline V lookup: CDR1 SGHTA, CDR2 FQGNSA. The CDR3: CASSQRQEIYF. The CDR3 bases are TGTGCCAGCAGCCAGAGACAGGAGATATATTTT. Combining the CDR3 with reference TRBV7-2 and TRBJ1-3 gives the whole variable domain GAGVSQSPSNKVTEKGKDVELRCDPISGHTALYWYRQSLGQGLEFLIYFQGNSAPDKSGLPSDRFSAERTGGSVSTLTIQRTQQEDSAVYLCASSQRQEIYFGEGSWLTVV.

The chain recombines TRBV28 with TRBJ2-5; 14 bases align to TRBD2. Germline lookup yields CDR1 MDHEN and CDR2 SYDVKM. This CDR3 contains 16 residues. The V and J ends lost 5 bases and 5 bases, in that order; junction bases with no gene match: 7. The CDR3: CASSPGTSGSFETQYF. CDR3 DNA sequence: TGTGCCAGCAGTCCCGGGACTAGCGGGAGCTTCGAGACCCAGTACTTC. Based on the CDR3 plus reference TRBV28 and TRBJ2-5, the full variable domain is DVKVTQSSRYLVKRTGEKVFLECVQDMDHENMFWYRQDPGLGLRLIYFSYDVKMKEKGDIPEGYSVSREKKERFSLILESASTNQTSMYLCASSPGTSGSFETQYFGPGTRLLVL.

This rearrangement joins TRBV7-9 to TRBJ2-5; D is possibly TRBD2 (6 bases). Trimming took 4 bases from V and 3 from J, leaving 15 bases between them. Germline V gene sequence: CDR1 SEHNR, CDR2 FQNEAQ (reference sequence). The CDR3 consists of 15 residues. The DNA for the CDR3 is TGTGCCAGCAGCTGGGACGGGAGTCGGGAAGAGACCCAGTACTTC. This sequence encodes CASSWDGSREETQYF.

CDR3: CASSSTGEGYGYTF. The CDR3, as DNA: TGTGCCAGCAGTTCAACCGGGGAGGGCTATGGCTACACCTTC. The V call is TRBV28, the J call TRBJ1-2; no definite D call. Trimming took 4 bases from V and 4 from J, leaving 13 bases between them. The CDR3 contains 14 residues. From germline, CDR1 is MDHEN and CDR2 SYDVKM.

The chain has TRBV5-4 and TRBJ2-7, with 11 positions matching TRBD2. This CDR3 is built from 15 residues. Germline values: CDR1 SGHNT, CDR2 YYREEE (reference sequence). Unmatched junction bases numbered 5, after V lost 4 bases and J lost 2 bases. CDR3 loop: CASSKELAGAYEQYF. The CDR3, as DNA: TGTGCCAGCAGCAAAGAACTAGCGGGAGCCTACGAGCAGTACTTC.

Comment on this clone: A junction end diverges from the germline sequence, so it may reflect a read error. CDR3 nucleotide sequence: TGTGCCGGCAGCGCCGGAGGGACTAGCGGGACCTACAATGAGCAGTTCTTC. Its protein is CAGSAGGTSGTYNEQFF. V usage is TRBV9 and J usage is TRBJ2-1; 13 bases agree with TRBD2. The CDR3 runs 17 residues. CDR1 and CDR2 (germline): SGDLS, YYNGEE.

The chain has TRBV10-3 and TRBJ1-3; possibly TRBD1 for D (5 bases). This CDR3 comprises 17 residues. The germline CDR1 and CDR2 sequences are ENHRY and SYGVKD. V was shortened by 6 bases and J by 0 bases, with 18 bases between the two germline ends. CDR3 amino acids: CAIRDTQGRVSGNTIYF. The CDR3 nucleotides are TGTGCCATCAGAGACACCCAAGGCAGGGTCTCTGGAAACACCATATATTTT.

The chain couples TRBV7-2 to TRBJ2-1; perhaps TRBD1 as D (6 bases). Germline assignment: CDR1 SGHTA and CDR2 FQGNSA. Trimming stripped 3 bases from V and 2 bases from J, with 11 bases between. The CDR3 contains 15 residues. The DNA of the CDR3 is TGTGCCAGCAGCTTCTTCGGACAGACCTACAATGAGCAGTTCTTC. Translated, it gives CASSFFGQTYNEQFF.

This rearrangement joins TRBV9 to TRBJ2-7; no clear D gene. CDR3 length equals 14 residues. CDR1 and CDR2 from the germline V gene are SGDLS and YYNGEE. V was pared by 4 bases and J by 5 bases, with 16 bases between. The chain's CDR3 is CASSSSALWNEQYF. The DNA of the CDR3 is TGTGCCAGCAGCTCTTCGGCACTATGGAACGAGCAGTACTTC.

The chain couples TRBV6-1 to TRBJ2-3; possibly TRBD1 for D (6 bases). With 1 base removed from V and 0 bases from J, the gap between germline ends came to 11 bases. This CDR3 has 16 amino acids. Germline V gives CDR1 MNHNS, CDR2 SASEGT. The CDR3, as DNA: TGTGCCAGCAGTGAAGTTGGACAGAGAAGCACAGATACGCAGTATTTT. The encoded protein is CASSEVGQRSTDTQYF.

The chain recombines TRBV5-1 with TRBJ2-7; D is unresolved. V was shortened by 3 bases and J by 1 base, with 11 bases between the two germline ends. This CDR3 is built from 14 residues. Germline CDR1 SGHRS, CDR2 YFSETQ. CDR3 amino acids: CASSSRSQSYEQYF. The CDR3, as DNA: TGCGCCAGCAGCTCCCGTTCGCAGTCCTACGAGCAGTACTTC.

The chain employs TRBV28 and TRBJ2-7; tentative D call: TRBD1 (8 bases). There are 16 residues in the CDR3. V was clipped by 5 bases and J by 0 bases, with 17 bases between them. Looked up from germline, CDR1 is MDHEN and CDR2 is SYDVKM. CDR3 loop: CASSVQGGFYSYEQYF. In DNA form, the CDR3 reads TGTGCCAGCAGTGTACAGGGGGGGTTTTACTCCTACGAGCAGTACTTC.

The V gene is TRBV6-4, the J gene TRBJ2-3; D may be TRBD1 (6 bases). The V gene's germline CDR1 is MRHNA and CDR2 SNTAGT. This CDR3 has 15 amino acids. Trimming took 3 bases from V and 0 from J, leaving 10 bases between them. The CDR3 here is CASSDLGASTDTQYF. The CDR3 DNA sequence: TGTGCCAGCAGTGATCTGGGGGCTAGCACAGATACGCAGTATTTT.

The chain combines TRBV5-4 with TRBJ2-7; 7 bases are shared with TRBD2. This CDR3 comprises 16 residues. The ends lost 1 base at V and 2 bases at J; junction bases unmatched: 9. The germline gives CDR1 SGHNT, CDR2 YYREEE (reference sequence). CDR3 residues: CASSLPPSGKTYEQYF. Here the CDR3 DNA reads TGTGCCAGCAGCTTGCCCCCTAGCGGCAAGACCTACGAGCAGTACTTC.

Here the CDR3 reads CASSLTGGENIQYF. The CDR3 DNA is TGTGCCAGCAGCTTGACAGGGGGAGAAAACATTCAGTACTTC. The chain recombines TRBV5-4 with TRBJ2-4, with 8 bases aligning to TRBD1. J lost 5 bases, V lost 1 base, and 2 bases had no gene match. Germline CDR1 is SGHNT and CDR2 is YYREEE (reference sequence). The CDR3 totals 14 residues.

The chain has TRBV10-3 and TRBJ2-3; 10 bases match TRBD2. The V gene end was trimmed by 5 bases and the J gene end by 0 bases; junction bases not matched to a gene: 2. The CDR3 extends over 15 amino acids. Looked up from germline, CDR1 is ENHRY and CDR2 is SYGVKD. CDR3 region: CAISQTSGSTDTQYF. The DNA for the CDR3 is TGTGCCATCAGTCAGACTAGCGGGAGCACAGATACGCAGTATTTT.